The entry that follows covers one TCR beta chain sequence. What it binds is not known. The sample is drawn from a study of human T cells and chemical hapten exposure. The wider study: Patients were given diphenylcyclopropenone on the scalp weekly across the approximately 25-week study. Diagnoses of alopecia areata, totalis or universalis occurred in mostly female patients. Study conclusions and caveats: Expanded TCR sets contained significantly more large CDR3 similarity clusters than controls.

The V end was cut by 5 bases, the J end by 3 bases, with 7 bases between. The V gene's germline CDR1 is LGHNA and CDR2 YNFKEQ. The CDR3 runs to 12 residues. TCRdb analysed the RACE reads with MiXCR anew, one entry per CDR3 protein. The sample consists of some 180,000 distinct CDR3 sequences, more than 20% of them appearing once. Time point specified: patch test 1, 2 weeks after DPC sensitization. Regarding treatment: therapeutic diphenylcyclopropenone sensitization with weekly scalp DPC. The gene calls are TRBV4-2 and TRBJ1-1; D ambiguous. The material sequenced was whole blood, taken in connection with sensitization to the hapten diphenylcyclopropenone (DPC). This sequence was found in a woman between 45 and 65 years old with alopecia areata. Some clones in this sample may be carry-over from other donors' samples. The CDR3 region is CASSSWDTEAFF. CDR3 coding DNA: TGTGCCAGCAGCTCGTGGGACACTGAAGCTTTCTTT.